This TCR beta chain was retrieved from a study of long-term antiretroviral therapy in people with HIV. About the research overall: The 2015 immediate-ART recommendation came about a decade after the earliest samples. The study, taken as a whole, reports: Collection of the blood took place between about 2004 and 2018. The ART regimens in use then may have been less effective than current ones. Clones that had undergone expansion before ART dominated the repertoire at all time points.

Inclusion required at least two post-ART and at least one pre-ART PBMC samples. Trimming took 5 bases from V and 4 from J; bases not matched to a gene: 5. Germline CDR1 and CDR2: SGHAT and FQDESV (reference sequence). The CDR3 is 14 amino acids. Investigators performed immunoSEQ version v3.0 at survey level. TCRdb keeps only in-frame clones here, not all; method: immunoSEQ multiplex PCR. The data show 20,000 to 25,000 clones, more than 75% seen once. On this clone itself: As yet, its antigen is unknown.

The chain links TRBV11-1 to TRBJ1-2, with 9 bases that match TRBD1. Sequences were derived from unsorted PBMCs, sampled 0.5 years after starting antiretroviral therapy. This TCR was recovered from a woman aged 40-49 years with HIV. CDR3 coding DNA: TGTGCCAGCAGCCTACTGGGACAGGGCTATGGCTACACCTTC. Translation: CASSLLGQGYGYTF.